Below, one T cell receptor (beta chain) is given with its context. This clone is characterized as medium-sized (0.01 to 0.1%). There is no known antigen for this receptor. One base away there is no much larger clone; base qualities are not given. Before undergoing thyroid surgery, none of the patients had been given any kind of treatment. Patient clinical samples collected from about 2012 to 2018 were retrospectively analysed using T-cell receptor beta sequencing. In the germline V gene, CDR1 corresponds to MNHNS and CDR2 to SASEGT. The CDR3 covers 15 residues, taking in both the cysteine and the phenylalanine. CDR3 DNA is the only sequence kept; it has 45 bases, read in frame from the first base. Deletion took 4 bases off V and 5 bases off J, with a span of 14 bases between the germline ends. The entry originates in a study of metastatic and nonmetastatic thyroid tumors (dated by TCRdb to 2020 to 2022). At the level of the whole study: Repertoires from peripheral blood and from tumor or nodule tissue samples of malignant and benign thyroid patients were compared.

To prepare the library, PCR was applied. Sequencing used an Illumina HiSeq 4000. The TCR beta-chain CDR3 region of each patient was profiled by high-throughput sequencing. Per the original workflow: CDR3 differences across clinicopathological groups were used to build a classifier for discriminating distant-metastatic papillary thyroid cancer patients. The Shannon index was used to measure repertoire diversity, and the Morisita-Horn index was used to measure how similar tumor and blood repertoires were. TCRdb reran the public reads through fastp at Q25 and MiXCR, keeping productive beta chains. The V and J calls here are based on TCRdb, not the publication. The sample table records around 20,000 clones; approximately 11% of these occur just once. The ten largest clones represent 25% to 35% of the sample. Beyond this particular receptor, the publication reports: In both blood and tumor samples, TCR beta diversity was reported to be significantly higher in malignant tumors than in benign nodules.

The sample was blood. The sequence is built from TRBV6-1 and TRBJ2-2; the D gene is perhaps TRBD2, from 6 matching bases. The receptor's source is a female donor with papillary thyroid cancer or a benign thyroid nodule (not recorded which). Some clones in this sample may be carry-over from other donors' samples. In nucleotides, the sequence is TGTGCCAGCAGTGGTTCCCCCCGGGGGACCGGGGAGCTGTTTTTT. Translated, this gives CASSGSPRGTGELFF.